These 24 T cell receptor beta chains were all obtained from the same sample, sequenced in a study of cytomegalovirus exposure and HLA in healthy donors (dated by TCRdb to about 2017). The library was made by the immunoSEQ multiplex PCR assay. The multiplex PCR relied on a mix of 60 forward primers for TCR Vbeta segments and 13 reverse primers for TCR Jbeta segments. Not all clones reach the TCRdb copy of this immuneACCESS table, which keeps in-frame sequences only. Checked studies attribute under half of the gap to unresolved V genes and leave the rest unexplained. In all, the sample holds around 150,000 clones, and more than 75% of those were seen once. Less than 2.5% of the sample comes from the top ten. Material: PBMCs. The receptors stem from a man younger than 35 in good health and CMV-seropositive.

This CDR3 reads CASSLVEGGTYEQYF. CDR3 sequence (DNA): TGTGCCAGCAGCTTAGTGGAAGGCGGGACCTACGAGCAGTACTTC. The chain links TRBV7-2 to TRBJ2-7; tentative D call: TRBD2 (6 bases). This CDR3 spans 15 amino acids. Germline V gene sequence: CDR1 SGHTA, CDR2 FQGNSA. V shed 1 base and J shed 2 bases, with 12 bases lying between them.

The chain joins TRBV4-3 to TRBJ1-6, with a tentative D call TRBD1 (5 bases). This CDR3 comprises 14 residues. Trimming pared 5 bases from V and 10 bases from J, leaving 15 bases between. Germline V gene sequence: CDR1 LGHNA, CDR2 YSLEER. This CDR3 reads CASSGGGTGSPLHF. CDR3 coding DNA: TGCGCCAGCAGCGGCGGGGGTACGGGGTCACCCCTCCACTTT.

This clone was observed once. The chain couples TRBV30 to TRBJ1-2; D is unclear. Germline V CDR1 and CDR2: GTSNPN, SVGIG (reference sequence). V was cut by 1 base and J by 7 bases, with 7 bases left in between. CDR3 length: 11 residues. The CDR3 sequence is CAWSGQGGYTF. The CDR3 nucleotides read TGTGCCTGGAGTGGACAAGGTGGCTACACCTTC.

The table lists this clone with a count of one. Without the conserved terminal phenylalanine or tryptophan, this CDR3 likely stems from a read error. The limits of the CDR3 on the DNA are not certain, so only TCRdb's listed CDR3 is given. The gene calls are TRBV6-1 and TRBJ2-7; the listed D gene, TRBD1, was not tested against the DNA. Germline CDR1 and CDR2: MNHNS and SASEGT. The CDR3 is 11 residues long, ends included. The CDR3 protein is CASSNGGQDEL.

In this sample, this clone turned up once. The rearrangement uses TRBV5-1 and TRBJ1-6; 9 nucleotides agree with TRBD1. From germline, CDR1 is SGHRS and CDR2 YFSETQ. The CDR3 is 15 amino acids. V lost 4 bases to trimming and J lost 6 bases; unmatched junction nucleotides: 5. The CDR3 reads CASSMGQGPNSPLHF. DNA for the CDR3: TGCGCCAGCAGCATGGGACAGGGCCCTAATTCACCCCTCCACTTT.

The rearrangement uses TRBV7-6 and TRBJ2-7; 10 bases align to TRBD2. This CDR3 region has 13 residues. J gave up 6 bases and V 5 bases, and 4 bases lay outside the gene matches. CDR1 is SGHVS and CDR2 is FNYEAQ in the germline V gene. CDR3 in amino acids: CASSPGTSAEQYF. The DNA for the CDR3 is TGTGCCAGCAGCCCCGGGACTAGCGCCGAGCAGTACTTC.

V gene TRBV6-5 combines with J gene TRBJ2-7, with 7 bases that match TRBD1. The V and J ends lost 6 bases and 5 bases, in that order; junction bases with no gene match: 13. This CDR3 comprises 15 residues. From germline, CDR1 is MNHEY and CDR2 SVGAGI. CDR3 nucleotide sequence: TGTGCCAGCAGCGAGGAGACGACAGGGATCGACGAGCAGTACTTC. It is translated as CASSEETTGIDEQYF.

The chain links TRBV27 to TRBJ2-5; a possible D gene is TRBD2 (6 bases). The V end lost 8 bases, the J end lost 1 base, and 14 bases lay between the germline ends. The CDR3 has 14 residues. Germline CDR1 and CDR2: MNHEY and SMNVEV (reference sequence). CDR3 nucleotides: TGTGCCAGCGGGGCCGATAGCGGCCAAGAGACCCAGTACTTC. Amino acid sequence: CASGADSGQETQYF.

The rearrangement links TRBV5-4 to TRBJ1-5; 9 nucleotides align to TRBD1. This CDR3 is built from 15 residues. CDR1 and CDR2 from the germline V gene are SGHNT and YYREEE (reference sequence). J lost 3 bases, V lost 4 bases, and 5 bases had no gene match. This CDR3 reads CASSIGTGTNQPQHF. CDR3 DNA sequence: TGTGCCAGCAGCATAGGGACAGGGACCAATCAGCCCCAGCATTTT.

This chain joins TRBV29-1 and TRBJ2-5, with TRBD2 matching 9 bases. The length of the CDR3 is 17 residues. Trimming took 1 base from V and 2 from J; bases not matched to a gene: 11. Germline loops: CDR1 SQVTM, CDR2 ANQGSEA. The CDR3 reads CSVEGGTVAGGQETQYF. The CDR3 region has the DNA TGCAGCGTTGAAGGGGGGACTGTGGCGGGGGGGCAAGAGACCCAGTACTTC.

Here the CDR3 reads CASTGQGNTGELFF. The DNA for the CDR3 is TGTGCCAGCACGGGACAGGGAAACACCGGGGAGCTGTTTTTT. This chain links TRBV2 with TRBJ2-2; 9 bases agree with TRBD1. Germline CDR1 SNHLY, CDR2 FYNNEI. CDR3 length: 14 residues. V was clipped by 7 bases and J by 2 bases; unmatched bases: 2. Variable domain in full (rest from reference TRBV2 and TRBJ2-2): EPEVTQTPSHQVTQMGQEVILRCVPISNHLYFYWYRQILGQKVEFLVSFYNNEISEKSEIFDDQFSVERPDGSNFTLKIRSTKLEDSAMYFCASTGQGNTGELFFGEGSRLTVL.

The chain links TRBV29-1 to TRBJ1-2, with 8 bases identical to TRBD1. CDR3 length: 15 amino acids. After removal of 6 bases from V and 8 bases from J, the junction contained 17 bases not matched to a gene. CDR1 is SQVTM and CDR2 is ANQGSEA in the germline V gene. CDR3 coding DNA: TGCAGCGTCAACACCCGGACAGGGACATATGGCGGCTACACCTTC. Translating gives CSVNTRTGTYGGYTF.

The chain joins TRBV7-9 to TRBJ2-2; 11 positions agree with TRBD1. This CDR3 comprises 15 residues. Unmatched junction bases numbered 7, after V lost 6 bases and J lost 7 bases. CDR1 is SEHNR and CDR2 is FQNEAQ in the germline V gene (reference sequence). In DNA form, the CDR3 reads TGTGCCAGCAGTACGGGACAGGGGGTCTTCGGGGAGCTGTTTTTT. Translated, it gives CASSTGQGVFGELFF.

The chain has TRBV13 and TRBJ1-6; D is possibly TRBD1 (6 bases). V lost 3 bases and J 10 bases, leaving 13 bases between the germline ends. The CDR3 spans 14 residues. Germline loops: CDR1 PRHDT, CDR2 FYEKMQ (reference sequence). This chain's CDR3 is CASSFTGGGSPLHF. The CDR3 DNA sequence: TGTGCCAGCAGCTTCACGGGGGGCGGGTCACCCCTCCACTTT.

This clone appeared a few times. The CDR3 is CASSQGRGNPNTEAFF. The DNA of the CDR3 is TGCGCCAGCAGCCAAGGCAGGGGAAATCCGAACACTGAAGCTTTCTTT. This chain uses TRBV4-1 with TRBJ1-1; D possibly corresponds to TRBD1 (6 bases). This CDR3 spans 16 amino acids. In germline, CDR1 is MGHRA, CDR2 YSYEKL. V was pared by 1 base and J by 1 base, with 13 bases between.

The chain links TRBV18 to TRBJ1-1; 11 bases align to TRBD1. Per the germline V gene, CDR1 is KGHSH and CDR2 is LQKENI. V was clipped by 4 bases and J by 4 bases; unmatched bases: 2. The CDR3 length is 14 residues. The CDR3 spells CASSRGQGGTEAFF. The CDR3 nucleotides are TGTGCCAGCTCACGGGGACAGGGGGGCACTGAAGCTTTCTTT.

Remarks on this clone: The junction does not match germline at one end; this may be a read error. V usage is TRBV2 and J usage is TRBJ1-2; D is possibly TRBD1 (6 bases). CDR1 and CDR2 (germline): SNHLY, FYNNEI. The CDR3 runs to 13 residues. DNA of the CDR3: TGTGCCAGCCAATACCGGGACAAGGCGGGGGCGAACTTC. This translates into CASQYRDKAGANF.

The chain joins TRBV5-1 to TRBJ2-3; 13 nucleotides match TRBD2. The ends lost 4 bases at V and 4 bases at J; junction bases unmatched: 12. Germline V gene lookup returns CDR1 SGHRS and CDR2 YFSETQ. CDR3 length equals 18 residues. The CDR3 loop is CASSPARLAGGVPDTQYF. CDR3 nucleotide sequence: TGCGCCAGCAGCCCGGCGCGACTAGCGGGGGGAGTACCAGATACGCAGTATTTT.

The chain recombines TRBV15 with TRBJ2-2; D perhaps matches TRBD2 (7 bases). The CDR3 has 18 residues. Germline V gene lookup returns CDR1 LNHNV and CDR2 YYDKDF (reference sequence). Trimming pared 0 bases from V and 2 bases from J, leaving 16 bases between. CDR3 loop: CATSRDGEGGGNTGELFF. CDR3 DNA sequence: TGTGCCACCAGCAGAGATGGGGAGGGGGGGGGCAACACCGGGGAGCTGTTTTTT. The full variable domain, rest sourced from reference TRBV15 and TRBJ2-2, is DAMVIQNPRYQVTQFGKPVTLSCSQTLNHNVMYWYQQKSSQAPKLLFHYYDKDFNNEADTPDNFQSRRPNTSFCFLDIRSPGLGDTAMYLCATSRDGEGGGNTGELFFGEGSRLTVL.

Only one count was recorded for this clone. CDR3 DNA sequence: TGTGCCAGCAGCGTAGGATCCGGTTATAACTATGGCTACACCTTC. Protein: CASSVGSGYNYGYTF. The rearrangement uses TRBV9 and TRBJ1-2; D is unresolved. Trimming took 0 bases from V and 1 from J, leaving 10 bases between them. CDR1 is SGDLS, CDR2 YYNGEE, per germline. The CDR3 covers 15 residues.

The chain employs TRBV25-1 and TRBJ1-2; D is undetermined. Deletions cut 3 bases from V and 2 bases from J, with 10 bases between. Looked up from germline, CDR1 is MGHDK and CDR2 is SYGVNS. The CDR3 runs 14 residues. In DNA form, the CDR3 reads TGTGCCAGCAGTGAGAGGACGGGAAACTATGGCTACACCTTC. As protein: CASSERTGNYGYTF.

This chain connects TRBV25-1 to TRBJ1-2; 12 nucleotides align to TRBD1. CDR1 is MGHDK and CDR2 is SYGVNS in the germline V gene. V shed 4 bases, J shed 5 bases, and the junction held 5 bases outside the gene matches. The CDR3 loop spans 15 amino acids. The CDR3 DNA is TGTGCCAGCAGTGTTGGGACAGGGGGCTATTATGGCTACACCTTC. Translation: CASSVGTGGYYGYTF.

The V call is TRBV15, the J call TRBJ1-3; tentatively, D is TRBD1 (5 bases). The CDR3 is 18 amino acids. V was trimmed by 0 bases and J by 0 bases, leaving 15 bases between them. Germline CDR1 reads LNHNV; CDR2 reads YYDKDF (reference sequence). This CDR3 is CATSRDPLGLNSGNTIYF. CDR3 bases: TGTGCCACCAGCAGAGATCCGCTGGGACTGAACTCTGGAAACACCATATATTTT.

The J gene is TRBJ2-3, the V gene TRBV5-1; 10 bases map to TRBD1. Germline lookup yields CDR1 SGHRS and CDR2 YFSETQ. This CDR3 region has 16 residues. V shed 2 bases, J shed 1 base, and the junction held 4 bases outside the gene matches. The CDR3 nucleotides are TGCGCCAGCAGCTTTCCCGGGACAGGGGGCACAGATACGCAGTATTTT. Translating it yields CASSFPGTGGTDTQYF.